The 24 T cell receptor beta chains below were found in one sample sequenced in a study of T cells after yellow fever vaccination. TCRdb reprocessed the 5' RACE reads via MiXCR and lists one record per CDR3 protein. The sample lists approximately 550,000 distinct CDR3 sequences, 15% to 20% occurring once. The specimen was PBMCs, collected 15 days after the yellow fever booster vaccination. The source is a man between 25 and 39 years old who received the YFV17D yellow fever vaccine.

This rearrangement joins TRBV7-3 to TRBJ2-2; D unresolved. With 1 base removed from V and 7 bases from J, the gap between germline ends came to 10 bases. This CDR3 is 14 amino acids long. CDR1 and CDR2 from the germline V gene are SGHTA and FQGTGA. The CDR3 sequence: CASSLMGGIGELFF. The CDR3 coding sequence is TGTGCCAGCAGCTTAATGGGCGGCATCGGGGAGCTGTTTTTT.

The chain links TRBV24-1 to TRBJ2-2; the match to TRBD1 covers 11 bases. V trimming: 1 base; J trimming: 5 bases; junction bases outside the gene matches: 8. Germline V CDR1 and CDR2: KGHDR, SFDVKD. The CDR3 has 18 residues. Here the CDR3 DNA reads TGTGCCACCAGTGATTTACGACCGGGACAGGGGGAGACCGGGGAGCTGTTTTTT. Translated, it gives CATSDLRPGQGETGELFF.

J is TRBJ2-4 and V is TRBV18; D is unclear. V was cut by 2 bases and J by 5 bases, with 16 bases left in between. Germline CDR1 and CDR2: KGHSH and LQKENI. The CDR3 runs to 16 residues. CDR3 bases: TGTGCCAGCTCACCATACGCGTGGGGTCTTCAAAACATTCAGTACTTC. Encoded protein: CASSPYAWGLQNIQYF.

This clonotype turned up a few times. This chain links TRBV29-1 with TRBJ2-3; TRBD2 matches 8 bases. Germline CDR1 is SQVTM and CDR2 is ANQGSEA. V trimming: 0 bases; J trimming: 2 bases; junction bases outside the gene matches: 10. The CDR3 extends over 17 amino acids. CDR3 sequence reads: CSVEDRGGTGSTDTQYF. The CDR3 DNA reads as TGCAGCGTTGAAGATCGGGGGGGGACTGGGTCCACAGATACGCAGTATTTT.

This chain connects TRBV6-5 to TRBJ2-7, with a possible D match to TRBD1 (6 bases). Germline values: CDR1 MNHEY, CDR2 SVGAGI. The V end was cut by 6 bases, the J end by 6 bases, with 9 bases between. The CDR3 has 11 residues. CDR3 protein: CASRQGSEQYF. The CDR3 DNA follows: TGTGCCAGCAGACAGGGTTCCGAGCAGTACTTC.

The rearrangement links TRBV20-1 to TRBJ2-5; D is undetermined. Germline V gene sequence: CDR1 DFQATT, CDR2 SNEGSKA (reference sequence). V lost 0 bases, J lost 1 base, and 12 bases lay in between. The CDR3 spans 15 residues. The chain's CDR3 is CSARDAIVAQETQYF. CDR3 nucleotide sequence: TGCAGTGCTAGAGATGCGATAGTGGCCCAAGAGACCCAGTACTTC.

This clonotype was found a few times. The rearrangement links TRBV13 to TRBJ2-7, with 14 nucleotides matching TRBD2. Per the germline V gene, CDR1 is PRHDT and CDR2 is FYEKMQ (reference sequence). This CDR3 is 15 amino acids long. V shed 5 bases, J shed 4 bases, and the junction held 4 bases outside the gene matches. DNA for the CDR3: TGTGCCAGCAGCAAAGGGACTAGCGGGAGTTACGAGCAGTACTTC. The encoded protein is CASSKGTSGSYEQYF.

J is TRBJ2-4 and V is TRBV6-1, with D tentatively TRBD2 (6 bases). V was pared by 6 bases and J by 3 bases, with 21 bases between. The CDR3 totals 17 residues. CDR1 is MNHNS and CDR2 is SASEGT in the germline V gene. The DNA for the CDR3 is TGTGCCAGCAGCTCCCCCCGCGGGACGGCGATCAAAAACATTCAGTACTTC. It yields the protein CASSSPRGTAIKNIQYF.

This clonotype was detected once. V is TRBV6-1 and J is TRBJ1-1; the match to TRBD1 covers 7 bases. Unmatched junction bases numbered 6, after V lost 8 bases and J lost 0 bases. CDR3 length: 14 amino acids. CDR1 is MNHNS and CDR2 is SASEGT in the germline V gene. CDR3 DNA sequence: TGTGCCAGCGGGAACAGGGGCCTGAACACTGAAGCTTTCTTT. Its protein is CASGNRGLNTEAFF.

This clonotype came up a few times. This chain links TRBV5-5 with TRBJ2-3, with a possible D match to TRBD2 (5 bases). This CDR3 has 14 residues. V lost 0 bases and J lost 4, with 9 bases in between. CDR1 SGHKS and CDR2 YYEKEE come from the germline V gene (reference sequence). CDR3 amino acids: CASSLVGMADTQYF. CDR3 sequence (DNA): TGTGCCAGCAGCTTGGTCGGGATGGCAGATACGCAGTATTTT.

This clonotype has just a few counts. The chain joins TRBV9 to TRBJ2-5; TRBD2 agrees at 8 bases. V lost 0 bases, J lost 4 bases, and 5 bases stayed unmatched. CDR1 and CDR2 from the germline V gene are SGDLS and YYNGEE. The CDR3 extends over 15 amino acids. For the CDR3, the DNA is TGTGCCAGCAGCGTAGGAGGAGGGACTAGAGAGACCCAGTACTTC. Its protein is CASSVGGGTRETQYF.

The chain couples TRBV10-3 to TRBJ2-4; tentatively, D is TRBD2 (5 bases). Germline loops: CDR1 ENHRY, CDR2 SYGVKD. V lost 2 bases and J lost 4, with 12 bases in between. This CDR3 spans 15 amino acids. CDR3 bases: TGTGCCATCAGTGAGGCCGGGATTCTAAAAAACATTCAGTACTTC. Residues: CAISEAGILKNIQYF.

V usage is TRBV6-2 or TRBV6-3 and J usage is TRBJ2-3, with 10 positions matching TRBD2. Germline V gene sequence: CDR1 MNHEY, CDR2 SVGEGT. Trimming at V came to 2 bases and at J to 3 bases, leaving 5 bases not matched to a gene. There are 16 residues in the CDR3. The CDR3 reads CASSYPISGRTDTQYF. CDR3 DNA: TGTGCCAGCAGTTACCCGATTAGCGGGAGGACAGATACGCAGTATTTT.

V and J are TRBV6-1 and TRBJ2-1; 9 bases fit TRBD1. The CDR3 covers 16 residues. Germline V gives CDR1 MNHNS, CDR2 SASEGT. Germline trimming cut 6 bases from V and 6 bases from J; bases unmatched to any gene: 12. The CDR3 DNA reads TGTGCCAGCAGACTCCCCCCCGGGACAGGGAGCAATGAGCAGTTCTTC. Encoded protein: CASRLPPGTGSNEQFF.

The chain joins TRBV7-2 to TRBJ2-3; a weak D match, TRBD2 (6 bases). V was trimmed by 1 base and J by 0 bases, leaving 11 bases between them. CDR3 length: 16 amino acids. Germline V CDR1 and CDR2: SGHTA, FQGNSA. DNA of the CDR3: TGTGCCAGCAGCTTAGGTCTAGCGCCTAGCACAGATACGCAGTATTTT. It is translated as CASSLGLAPSTDTQYF.

This clonotype has only a few counts. The V gene is TRBV7-6, the J gene TRBJ2-3; 9 bases are a match to TRBD1. The V segment lost 5 bases and the J segment 5 bases; nucleotides outside the gene matches: 8. Germline CDR1 and CDR2: SGHVS and FNYEAQ. The length of the CDR3 is 15 residues. CDR3 DNA sequence: TGTGCCAGCAGCACCCTCGGGACAGGGCTAGATACGCAGTATTTT. It translates to CASSTLGTGLDTQYF.

The chain combines TRBV5-1 with TRBJ2-1; tentative D call: TRBD1 (5 bases). V was shortened by 0 bases and J by 7 bases, with 11 bases between the two germline ends. CDR1 is SGHRS, CDR2 YFSETQ, per germline. CDR3 length: 14 amino acids. The CDR3 is CASSLVVGQNEQFF. CDR3 nucleotides: TGCGCCAGCAGCTTGGTCGTGGGGCAAAATGAGCAGTTCTTC. Full variable domain (outside the CDR3, taken from reference TRBV5-1 and TRBJ2-1): KAGVTQTPRYLIKTRGQQVTLSCSPISGHRSVSWYQQTPGQGLQFLFEYFSETQRNKGNFPGRFSGRQFSNSRSEMNVSTLELGDSALYLCASSLVVGQNEQFFGPGTRLTVL.

This chain connects TRBV20-1 to TRBJ2-7; the D gene could be TRBD1 or TRBD2 (5 bases each). V dropped 6 bases and J dropped 1 base, with 13 bases sitting between them. This CDR3 has 13 residues. CDR1 is DFQATT and CDR2 is SNEGSKA in the germline V gene (reference sequence). CDR3 in DNA: TGCAGTGCCTATGGGACGGAATCCTACGAGCAGTACTTC. The encoded protein is CSAYGTESYEQYF.

This CDR3 is CASSLSPSPEQYF. Written as DNA, the CDR3 is TGTGCCAGCAGTTTGAGCCCATCCCCCGAGCAGTACTTC. The rearrangement uses TRBV12-3 or TRBV12-4 and TRBJ2-7; no clear D gene. V was shortened by 3 bases and J by 6 bases, with 12 bases between the two germline ends. The CDR3 runs to 13 residues.

The rearrangement uses TRBV5-4 and TRBJ2-7, with D uncertain. This CDR3 region has 14 residues. The V gene's germline CDR1 is SGHNT and CDR2 YYREEE (reference sequence). With 0 bases removed from V and 6 bases from J, the gap between germline ends came to 13 bases. CDR3 sequence: CASSLGQKEGEQYF. CDR3 DNA sequence: TGTGCCAGCAGCTTGGGGCAGAAGGAAGGCGAGCAGTACTTC.

The V and J genes are TRBV5-1 and TRBJ2-2, with D possibly matching TRBD2 (6 bases). CDR3 length: 17 amino acids. Trimming took 4 bases from V and 0 from J, leaving 16 bases between them. Germline V gene sequence: CDR1 SGHRS, CDR2 YFSETQ. The CDR3 spells CASSKGPGLSNTGELFF. In DNA, the CDR3 is TGCGCCAGCAGCAAGGGCCCGGGACTCTCGAACACCGGGGAGCTGTTTTTT.

This clonotype was counted between two and nine times. The chain recombines TRBV24-1 with TRBJ2-1, with TRBD2 as a possible D gene (7 bases). This CDR3 comprises 16 residues. From germline, CDR1 is KGHDR and CDR2 SFDVKD. The V gene lost 4 bases and the J gene lost 8 bases, with 20 bases spanning the gap. CDR3 DNA sequence: TGTGCCACCAGTGACCCTGGACCGCGGGGGCCGGATGAGCAGTTCTTC. This encodes CATSDPGPRGPDEQFF.

The chain is built from TRBV20-1 and TRBJ1-2, with TRBD1 matching 7 bases. V shed 5 bases and J 4 bases; nucleotides not matched to a gene: 10. The CDR3 contains 14 residues. Germline V gene sequence: CDR1 DFQATT, CDR2 SNEGSKA (reference sequence). The DNA for the CDR3 is TGCAGTGCTCGAGGACAGGCCGGGACCTATGGCTACACCTTC. Its translation is CSARGQAGTYGYTF.

This clonotype has more than one count but fewer than ten. The chain recombines TRBV27 with TRBJ2-1; the D is unclear. Trimming cost V 2 bases and J 5 bases, with 10 bases left between them. Germline V gene sequence: CDR1 MNHEY, CDR2 SMNVEV (reference sequence). This CDR3 comprises 14 residues. CDR3 in DNA: TGTGCCAGCAGTTTACGAACGCTTAACAATGAGCAGTTCTTC. Translated, it gives CASSLRTLNNEQFF.